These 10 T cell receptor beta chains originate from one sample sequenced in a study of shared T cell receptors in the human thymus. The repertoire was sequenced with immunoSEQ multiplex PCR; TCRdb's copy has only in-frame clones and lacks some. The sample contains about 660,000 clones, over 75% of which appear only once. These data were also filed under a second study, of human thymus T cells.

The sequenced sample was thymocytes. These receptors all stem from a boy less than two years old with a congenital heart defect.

The CDR3 region is CASSLGTHGSYEQYF. CDR3 nucleotide sequence: TGTGCCAGCAGCCTCGGGACTCATGGCTCCTACGAGCAGTACTTC. The rearrangement links TRBV7-6 to TRBJ2-7; possible D gene TRBD2, 6 bases. Germline V gene sequence: CDR1 SGHVS, CDR2 FNYEAQ. This CDR3 contains 15 residues. Deletions cut 5 bases from V and 0 bases from J, with 14 bases between.

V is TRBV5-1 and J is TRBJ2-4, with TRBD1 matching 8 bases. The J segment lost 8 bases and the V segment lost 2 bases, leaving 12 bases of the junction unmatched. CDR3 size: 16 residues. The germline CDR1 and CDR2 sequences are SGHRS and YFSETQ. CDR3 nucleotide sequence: TGCGCCAGCAGCTTCGGATCTCGGACAGGGTATGACATTCAGTACTTC. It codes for CASSFGSRTGYDIQYF. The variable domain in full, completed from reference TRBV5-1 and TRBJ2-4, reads KAGVTQTPRYLIKTRGQQVTLSCSPISGHRSVSWYQQTPGQGLQFLFEYFSETQRNKGNFPGRFSGRQFSNSRSEMNVSTLELGDSALYLCASSFGSRTGYDIQYFGAGTRLSVL.

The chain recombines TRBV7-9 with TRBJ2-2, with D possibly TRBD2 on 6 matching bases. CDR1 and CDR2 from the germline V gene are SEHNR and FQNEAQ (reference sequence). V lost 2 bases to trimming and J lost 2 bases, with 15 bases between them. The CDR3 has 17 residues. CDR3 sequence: CASSLKPGDSNTGELFF. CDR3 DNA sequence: TGTGCCAGCAGCTTAAAACCGGGAGACAGTAACACCGGGGAGCTGTTTTTT.

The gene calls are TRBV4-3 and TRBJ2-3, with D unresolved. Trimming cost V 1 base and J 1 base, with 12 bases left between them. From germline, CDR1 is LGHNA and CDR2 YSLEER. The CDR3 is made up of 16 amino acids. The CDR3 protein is CASSQGLSRRTDTQYF. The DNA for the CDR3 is TGCGCCAGCAGCCAAGGCCTTAGCCGGCGCACAGATACGCAGTATTTT.

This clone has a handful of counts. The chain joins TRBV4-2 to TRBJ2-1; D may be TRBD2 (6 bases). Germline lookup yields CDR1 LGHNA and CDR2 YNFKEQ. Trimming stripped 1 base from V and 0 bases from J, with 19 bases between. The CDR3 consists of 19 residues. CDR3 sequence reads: CASSQGHSGQLGSYNEQFF. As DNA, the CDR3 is TGTGCCAGCAGCCAAGGTCATAGCGGCCAACTGGGCTCCTACAATGAGCAGTTCTTC.

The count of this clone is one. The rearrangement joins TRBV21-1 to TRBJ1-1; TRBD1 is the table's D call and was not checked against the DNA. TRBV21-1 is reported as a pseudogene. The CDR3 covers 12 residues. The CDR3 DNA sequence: TGTGCCAGGCTTACAGGGCCCTCCCGGGCTTTCTTT. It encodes CARLTGPSRAFF.

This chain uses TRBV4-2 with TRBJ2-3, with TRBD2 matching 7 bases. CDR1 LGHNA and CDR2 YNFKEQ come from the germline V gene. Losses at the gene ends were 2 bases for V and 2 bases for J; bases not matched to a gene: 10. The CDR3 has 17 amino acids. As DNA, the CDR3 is TGTGCCAGCAGCCAACAGGGACTACTCCATCCCACAGATACGCAGTATTTT. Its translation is CASSQQGLLHPTDTQYF.

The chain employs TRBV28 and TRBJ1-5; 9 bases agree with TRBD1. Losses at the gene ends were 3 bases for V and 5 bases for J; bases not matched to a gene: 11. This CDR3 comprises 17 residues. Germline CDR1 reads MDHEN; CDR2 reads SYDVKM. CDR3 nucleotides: TGTGCCAGCAGTTTTGAGGGACAGGGAAGGAGGTATCAGCCCCAGCATTTT. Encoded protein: CASSFEGQGRRYQPQHF.

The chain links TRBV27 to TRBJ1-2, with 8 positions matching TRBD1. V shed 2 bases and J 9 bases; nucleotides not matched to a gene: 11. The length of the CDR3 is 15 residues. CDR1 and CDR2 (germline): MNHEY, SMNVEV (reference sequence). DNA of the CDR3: TGTGCCAGCAGTTTAATGGCGGCAGGGGGCGGTCGCTACACCTTC. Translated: CASSLMAAGGGRYTF.

The CDR3 sequence: CASSDWDRANTGELFF. CDR3 bases: TGTGCCAGCAGTGATTGGGACAGGGCGAACACCGGGGAGCTGTTTTTT. J is TRBJ2-2 and V is TRBV25-1; 9 bases are shared with TRBD1. The germline V gene has CDR1 MGHDK and CDR2 SYGVNS. V lost 3 bases and J lost 0; bases outside the gene matches: 2. The CDR3 loop spans 16 amino acids.